This TCR beta chain was observed in a study of control samples from healthy donors and cancer patients. Produced via immunoSEQ multiplex PCR; TCRdb's table is partial and in-frame only. Of about 130,000 clones listed, 87% are singletons. The CDR3 is made up of 12 amino acids. V shed 0 bases and J shed 4 bases, with 2 bases lying between them. Germline lookup yields CDR1 SGHDT and CDR2 YYEEEE. The sequence was collected from a young man in good health. The chain couples TRBV5-6 to TRBJ1-5; D is undetermined. Material for sequencing was blood. Written as DNA, the CDR3 is TGTGCCAGCAGCTTGGGGAATCAGCCCCAGCATTTT. This codes for CASSLGNQPQHF. Variable domain in full (rest from reference TRBV5-6 and TRBJ1-5): DAGVTQSPTHLIKTRGQQVTLRCSPKSGHDTVSWYQQALGQGPQFIFQYYEEEERQRGNFPDRFSGHQFPNYSSELNVNALLLGDSALYLCASSLGNQPQHFGDGTRLSIL.